This TCR beta chain is from a study of OX40 agonist ivuxolimab in advanced cancers. Study-level background: Every patient in dose escalation had hepatocellular carcinoma, melanoma, renal cell or head and neck cancer. Participants could have had prior anti-PD-1, anti-PD-L1 or anti-CTLA-4 therapy, and around 40% had some. Study-level results: It was also the case that some nonresponders had low normalized T-cell clonal expansion. In CD8+ T cells, expanded clones were on average more numerous than in CD4+.

Clones were read by immunoSEQ multiplex PCR, and TCRdb kept only the in-frame ones, dropping some. Of some 86,000 clones listed, less than 95% were seen once; the top ten hold 8.5% to 10%. The trim removed 9 bases at V and 4 bases at J, leaving 8 bases unmatched. This CDR3 spans 14 amino acids. The germline V gene has CDR1 LNHDA and CDR2 SQIVND (reference sequence). As to this clone: As yet, its antigen is unknown.

The V and J genes are TRBV19 and TRBJ2-7; 11 positions agree with TRBD2. This specimen was CD4+ or CD8+ T cells sorted from blood, taken in a trial of the OX40 agonist ivuxolimab. This sequence was found in an adult with an advanced solid tumor such as melanoma, head and neck, liver or kidney cancer. The CDR3 bases are TGTGCCAGCCAATTAGCGGGAGGGCCTTACGAGCAGTACTTC. Its translation is CASQLAGGPYEQYF.